A selection of T cell receptor beta chains follows, all from one sample in a study of T cell responses to AZD1222 COVID-19 vaccine. Libraries were prepared by immunoSEQ multiplex PCR; TCRdb keeps only in-frame clonotypes and omits some of them. The sample shows 70,000 to 90,000 clones, roughly 91% of them seen only once. The specimen comprised peripheral blood, sampled 28 days after the second AZD1222 dose. The receptors were sampled from an adult who received the AZD1222 COVID-19 vaccine. Both conserved end residues are part of each CDR3. The D gene is left open where the match is weak. Some rows have no size entry. The others give once, few or many, or a class for an expanded clone.

V gene	J gene	clone size	D gene	CDR3 protein	CDR3 DNA
TRBV11-2	TRBJ2-2	.	.	CASSLVVLAELFF	TGTGCCAGCAGCTTAGTGGTCCTCGCGGAGCTGTTTTTT
TRBV30	TRBJ1-6	.	.	CAWSRGDSPLHF	TGTGCCTGGAGCCGGGGAGACTCACCCCTCCACTTT
TRBV30	TRBJ1-1	.	.	CAWSWAGEAFF	TGTGCCTGGAGTTGGGCGGGTGAAGCTTTCTTT
TRBV19	TRBJ1-6	.	.	CASSILGDHLHF	TGTGCCAGTAGTATTCTAGGGGACCACCTCCACTTT
TRBV19	TRBJ1-1	.	.	CASSISGVGTEAFF	TGTGCCAGTAGTATTTCGGGGGTTGGCACTGAAGCTTTCTTT
TRBV2	TRBJ2-6	.	.	CASSDGPLGYPLSSGANVLTF	TGTGCCAGCAGTGACGGCCCTCTGGGATATCCCCTTAGCTCTGGGGCCAACGTCCTGACTTTC
TRBV5-1	TRBJ1-1	.	TRBD1	CASSLSGDRENTEAFF	TGCGCCAGCAGCTTGTCCGGGGACAGGGAGAACACTGAAGCTTTCTTT
TRBV6-5	TRBJ2-1	.	.	CASSRGGLSYNEQFF	TGTGCCAGCAGCAGGGGAGGGCTTTCCTACAATGAGCAGTTCTTC
TRBV19	TRBJ2-1	once	TRBD2	CASRSSGVNEQFF	TGTGCCAGTCGGTCTAGCGGGGTGAATGAGCAGTTCTTC
TRBV11-1	TRBJ2-1	.	.	CASSRTGLNAYNEQFF	TGTGCCAGCAGCCGTACTGGACTGAATGCCTACAATGAGCAGTTCTTC
TRBV19	TRBJ1-1	.	.	CASGWMNTEAFF	TGTGCCTCCGGGTGGATGAACACTGAAGCTTTCTTT
TRBV24-1	TRBJ2-7	.	TRBD2	CATSRGGADEQYF	TGTGCCACCAGTCGGGGGGGCGCGGACGAGCAGTACTTC